This T cell receptor beta chain was found in a study of shared clonotypes between healthy human individuals (TCRdb year 2020). Regarding the study in general: A couple of women and a few men aged 18 to 49 years were included in the cohort. Libraries were prepared and TCR repertoires were sequenced by different laboratories using diverse techniques, in order to increase sequencing depth and limit assay-specific biases. To estimate repertoire size and how much clonotypes are shared between individuals, the study performed deep sequencing of blood TCR repertoires from a few healthy adults. Each donor's leukapheresis produced roughly between about 0.8 and 10 billion PBMCs. For each donor, CD4 naive and CD4 memory were each run on three plates, CD8 naive on two plates, and CD8 memory on one plate.

TCR CDR3 regions were amplified from genomic DNA by multiplex PCR using the deep immunoSEQ assay. Extracted genomic DNA from each cell subset was distributed evenly across all wells of several immunoSEQ 96-well plates, and each plate was treated as a replicate. Each replicate PCR for sorted subsets received approximately 200 ng genomic DNA, equal to roughly 29,000 T cell genomes. Purified libraries were measured with a Qubit 3.0 fluorometer, size-checked on a Bioanalyzer 2100, and measured again with the KAPA Library Quantification kit. Every immunoSEQ 96-well plate was sequenced on a separate single-read 150-cycle Illumina NextSeq 550 flow cell. Regarding the original processing steps: Because the immunoSEQ output included only junctional sequences and no quality scores, the filtering could not be the same as the filtering used for full-length reads. Sequences were annotated with PyIR, a Python wrapper for IgBLAST v1.9, using IMGT germline references to assign V/J genes and CDR3. Any read was removed if the V/J assignment was weak (E-value above 1e-6), the CDR3 was missing, or the read contained stop codons, out-of-frame junctions, or ambiguous translated residues. V3J clonotypes were defined as sequences sharing an identical inferred V gene, J gene, and CDR3 amino acid sequence. To compute the percentage overlap between repertoires, the number of shared unique clonotypes was divided by the size of the smaller repertoire. RTK rarefaction, the Chao1 estimator, and Recon v2.1 estimates of unobserved clonotypes were used to assess repertoire richness. OLGA was used to compute generation probabilities for all TCRbeta clonotypes that the gDNA method yielded from four donors. As stored in TCRdb, this immuneACCESS dataset retains in-frame rearrangements with V and J assigned. A fraction of the clones does not appear; measured against another copy, unresolved V genes explain less than half of the discrepancy, and the remainder lacks a known reason. V, J and clone size derive from that table, while D and trimming were established from the DNA sequence. This sample gives about 1,900,000 clones in total; 85% to 95% of them show up just once. The ten biggest clones cover 1.2% of the sample.

CDR1 and CDR2 (MGHRA, YSYEKL) derive from the germline V gene. The junction shows trimming of 4 bases on V and 3 bases on J, plus 13 bases between the germline ends. The CDR3 numbers 14 residues from cysteine through phenylalanine. The kept DNA is CDR3 alone, 42 bases in frame from the first base. Overall results and qualifications from the work: Because the study included only a small number of donors, the genetic and exposure-history diversity represented was limited. Estimated clonotype richness was generally larger for naive than for memory subsets. Sharing across a handful of donors was observed for about 5% of naive CD4, under 4% of naive CD8, 2.3% of memory CD4, and around 0.42% of memory CD8 clonotypes. Pairwise subsampling indicated that sequencing depth was expected to affect the degree of clonotype sharing among donors. Higher generation probabilities were observed for clonotypes shared by all four sorted-subset donors than for non-shared clonotypes. Even with the large sequencing depth, rarefaction of the sorted-subset datasets indicated that sequencing was incomplete. Sampling was restricted to blood, and TCR repertoires in tissues likely differ from the TCR repertoires found in blood.

CD8 naive samples were obtained by positive selection for CCR7 among CD45RO-negative cells, yielding a CD45RA+CCR7+ population from which TemRA cells were excluded. The donors were healthy, HIV-negative adults who had no recently reported acute infections or vaccinations. Every donor was a Caucasian adult living in Nashville, Tennessee, USA. Blood was collected by leukapheresis, and PBMCs were isolated by Ficoll-Histopaque density gradient centrifugation and then cryopreserved in liquid nitrogen vapor phase. Purity and quantity of every magnetically sorted T cell population were checked by analytical flow cytometry. Genomic DNA was isolated from every sorted fraction and measured by UV absorbance on a Nanodrop 2000c. With regard to this clone: Its recognized antigen is unknown. Base qualities are not at hand, and no much larger clone is one base apart. The same CDR3 can be traced to other DNA sequences in this sample.

The TCR originated in a man aged 18 to 35 in good health. The sample was naive CD8+ T cells sorted from blood. Taken with the paper, the label for cell subset or site translates to: CD45RA+CCR7+. The chain joins TRBV4-1 to TRBJ2-7; the D gene is tentatively TRBD1 or TRBD2, each matching 5 bases. The CDR3 corresponds to CASSRGTGSYEQYF. The DNA is as follows: TGCGCCAGCAGCCGAGGGACGGGGAGCTACGAGCAGTACTTC.